The clone carrying this T cell receptor beta chain was detected many times. Its antigen is not identified. The record originates from a study of neurological immune-mediated disorders. General study points: Multiple sclerosis patients had less TCR clonal expansion than even healthy controls, unlike HTLV-1-associated myelopathy.

One entry per CDR3 protein, called by TCRdb with MiXCR from the 5' RACE reads. Of about 55,000 distinct CDR3 sequences detected, approximately 3.6% appear once; the ten largest clones hold about 1.9%. Sequences were obtained from CD4+ T cells from blood. The source is a woman in her forties with multiple sclerosis.

CDR3 sequence (DNA): TGCAGTGCTCCAAGGGGGGACGAGCAGTACTTC. The encoded protein is CSAPRGDEQYF. The rearrangement links TRBV20-1 to TRBJ2-7; D assignment may be TRBD1 or TRBD2 (6 bases each). CDR3 size: 11 residues. Germline CDR1 reads DFQATT; CDR2 reads SNEGSKA (reference sequence). The V and J ends lost 5 bases and 5 bases respectively, with 10 bases between them.